Below are 19 T cell receptor beta chains sequenced from a single sample in a study of blood T cell repertoires in COVID-19. Assay used: immunoSEQ multiplex PCR; TCRdb lists only in-frame clones, some missing. This sample has about 300,000 clones; around 82% occur once, and the top ten carry around 1.2%. The specimen was peripheral blood. These receptors originate from a woman in her forties or fifties with acute or convalescent COVID-19.

V and J are TRBV2 and TRBJ2-7, with D possibly being TRBD1 (6 bases). The V gene's germline CDR1 is SNHLY and CDR2 FYNNEI. This CDR3 region has 14 residues. Trimming stripped 6 bases from V and 3 bases from J, with 15 bases between. The DNA for the CDR3 is TGTGCCAGCAGCGTACAGGGTAGGGGCTACGAGCAGTACGTC. Encoded protein: CASSVQGRGYEQYV.

The V and J genes are TRBV6-5 and TRBJ1-6, with 7 positions matching TRBD1. The V and J ends lost 2 bases and 2 bases, in that order; junction bases with no gene match: 3. CDR3 length: 16 amino acids. Germline V CDR1 and CDR2: MNHEY, SVGAGI. CDR3 in amino acids: CASSYDRDPYNSPLHF. As DNA, the CDR3 is TGTGCCAGCAGTTACGACAGGGACCCCTATAATTCACCCCTCCACTTT.

The V gene is TRBV6-2 or TRBV6-3, the J gene TRBJ2-2, with 7 bases aligning to TRBD2. The germline gives CDR1 MNHEY, CDR2 SVGEGT. Germline trimming cut 5 bases from V and 6 bases from J; bases unmatched to any gene: 3. The length of the CDR3 is 13 residues. The CDR3 DNA reads as TGTGCCAGCAGTCAGGCGGGAGCCGGGGAGCTGTTTTTT. Encoded protein: CASSQAGAGELFF.

Note on this clone: The same CDR3 also results from other DNA sequences found in this sample. V and J are TRBV6-5 and TRBJ2-2; unclear D gene. CDR1 MNHEY and CDR2 SVGAGI come from the germline V gene. This CDR3 comprises 11 residues. V dropped 5 bases and J dropped 4 bases, with 2 bases sitting between them. The CDR3 is CASSRTGELFF. CDR3 nucleotide sequence: TGTGCCAGCAGTCGCACCGGGGAGCTGTTTTTT.

This chain connects TRBV10-3 to TRBJ1-4; 7 nucleotides agree with TRBD1. V was pared by 3 bases and J by 13 bases, with 11 bases of the junction left unmatched. Germline V lookup: CDR1 ENHRY, CDR2 SYGVKD. The CDR3 spans 14 residues. The CDR3 sequence is CAISDKAGQIGLFF. CDR3 in DNA: TGTGCCATCAGTGATAAGGCGGGACAGATCGGACTGTTTTTT.

The V gene is TRBV11-3, the J gene TRBJ1-1, with 7 bases that match TRBD1. This CDR3 region has 13 residues. The junction had 3 bases not matched to a gene; V was cut back by 3 bases and J by 5 bases. The V gene's germline CDR1 is SGHNT and CDR2 YENEEA. CDR3 nucleotides: TGTGCCAGCAGCTTGGGACAGAGAACTGAAGCTTTCTTT. It yields the protein CASSLGQRTEAFF.

In its sample, this clone was seen a few times. The chain recombines TRBV5-1 with TRBJ2-3, with 9 bases identical to TRBD1. The CDR3 loop spans 15 amino acids. From germline, CDR1 is SGHRS and CDR2 YFSETQ. V lost 6 bases and J lost 2; bases outside the gene matches: 7. CDR3 loop: CASTPGQGLTDTQYF. CDR3 nucleotides: TGCGCCAGCACCCCGGGACAGGGCCTCACAGATACGCAGTATTTT.

The gene calls are TRBV5-1 and TRBJ1-3; a possible D gene is TRBD1 (6 bases). Germline V gives CDR1 SGHRS, CDR2 YFSETQ. The CDR3 is made up of 16 amino acids. Trimming took off 4 bases at V and 7 bases at J, with 21 bases between the two ends. In DNA form, the CDR3 reads TGCGCCAGCAGCACCTCCCTTAAGGGGGTAGGTAACACCATATATTTT. Its translation is CASSTSLKGVGNTIYF.

V and J are TRBV13 and TRBJ1-3, with unresolved D. V dropped 5 bases and J dropped 7 bases, with 15 bases sitting between them. CDR1 and CDR2 from the germline V gene are PRHDT and FYEKMQ (reference sequence). This CDR3 is built from 14 residues. This chain's CDR3 is CASSRGIPLNTIYF. CDR3 coding DNA: TGTGCCAGCAGCCGAGGGATCCCCCTGAACACCATATATTTT.

CDR3 sequence: CASKRGYTF. The CDR3 nucleotides read TGTGCCAGTAAGCGGGGCTACACCTTC. This chain uses TRBV19 with TRBJ1-2; no firm D call. The CDR3 sequence is 9 residues long. CDR1 and CDR2 (germline): LNHDA, SQIVND (reference sequence). V shed 7 bases and J shed 8 bases, with 5 bases lying between them.

The chain joins TRBV18 to TRBJ1-1; TRBD1 matches at 10 bases. The germline gives CDR1 KGHSH, CDR2 LQKENI. V dropped 2 bases and J dropped 5; count of bases not matched to a gene: 5. This CDR3 comprises 15 residues. The CDR3 coding sequence is TGTGCCAGCTCACCAGGACAGGGGGGTTGGACTGAAGCTTTCTTT. Protein product: CASSPGQGGWTEAFF.

The genes are TRBV7-2 and TRBJ2-7, with D uncertain. Trimming took 4 bases from V and 5 from J, leaving 15 bases between them. CDR1 and CDR2 (germline): SGHTA, FQGNSA. The CDR3 length is 14 residues. Written as DNA, the CDR3 is TGTGCCAGCAGCTCCGGATCGGGTGGAGACGAGCAGTACTTC. Its translation is CASSSGSGGDEQYF.

V usage is TRBV6-5 and J usage is TRBJ1-1; D may be TRBD1 (6 bases). The ends were cut back, 6 bases at V and 6 bases at J, with 17 bases in the middle. The germline V gene encodes CDR1 MNHEY and CDR2 SVGAGI. This CDR3 has 14 residues. The CDR3 is CASRDGQGIPEAFF. The CDR3 region has the DNA TGTGCCAGCAGGGACGGGCAGGGGATCCCTGAAGCTTTCTTT.

The chain employs TRBV10-3 and TRBJ1-4; 7 bases fit TRBD1. The CDR3 contains 14 residues. The germline V gene encodes CDR1 ENHRY and CDR2 SYGVKD. V lost 10 bases and J lost 1; bases outside the gene matches: 6. CDR3 sequence reads: CATRTGRTNEKLFF. The DNA of the CDR3 is TGTGCCACTAGGACAGGAAGAACTAATGAAAAACTGTTTTTT.

In its sample, this clone was seen a few times. The chain is built from TRBV3-1 (or the pseudogene TRBV3-2) and TRBJ2-7; TRBD2 agrees at 12 bases. The CDR3 runs 14 residues. J was trimmed by 5 bases and V by 4 bases; bases with no gene match: 3. The V gene's germline CDR1 is LGHDT and CDR2 YNNKEL (reference sequence). CDR3 sequence: CASSRLAGANEQYF. As DNA, the CDR3 is TGTGCCAGCAGCCGACTAGCGGGAGCCAACGAGCAGTACTTC.

The genes are TRBV29-1 and TRBJ2-2; a possible D gene is TRBD1 (6 bases). The CDR3 runs 16 residues. V lost 4 bases and J lost 0, with 15 bases in between. Looked up from germline, CDR1 is SQVTM and CDR2 is ANQGSEA. CDR3 nucleotides: TGCAGCGTTGCCCTGATCCGGGACACGAACACCGGGGAGCTGTTTTTT. Amino acids: CSVALIRDTNTGELFF.

This clone was seen a few times. The chain's CDR3 is CASRRGVGEQFF. CDR3 sequence (DNA): TGTGCCAGCAGGCGGGGGGTGGGTGAGCAGTTCTTC. The chain recombines TRBV2 with TRBJ2-1; 8 nucleotides line up with TRBD2. Trimming took 6 bases from V and 9 from J; bases not matched to a gene: 4. From germline, CDR1 is SNHLY and CDR2 FYNNEI. The CDR3 runs 12 residues.

V is TRBV7-2 and J is TRBJ2-2; D unclear. Germline CDR1 and CDR2: SGHTA and FQGNSA. V was shortened by 5 bases and J by 6 bases, with 13 bases between the two germline ends. CDR3 size: 14 residues. This chain's CDR3 is CASSLRLLSGELFF. The CDR3 DNA reads TGTGCCAGCAGCCTCAGACTCCTCTCCGGGGAGCTGTTTTTT.

The J gene is TRBJ1-5, the V gene TRBV10-3; D gene unclear. This CDR3 has 16 residues. V lost 0 bases and J 4 bases, leaving 13 bases between the germline ends. CDR1 ENHRY and CDR2 SYGVKD come from the germline V gene. CDR3 region: CAISESVGQENQPQHF. The DNA for the CDR3 is TGTGCCATCAGTGAGTCAGTTGGGCAGGAAAATCAGCCCCAGCATTTT.